A single T cell receptor (beta chain) is shown here with its context. V was pared by 9 bases and J by 4 bases, with 12 bases between. This CDR3 region has 12 residues. Per the germline V gene, CDR1 is SNHLY and CDR2 is FYNNEI. These data are taken from a study of OX40 agonist ivuxolimab in advanced cancers. This table comes from immunoSEQ multiplex PCR, and its TCRdb copy is limited to in-frame clones, with some not included. The sample lists about 94,000 clones, about nine tenths occurring once. This TCR derives from an adult with an advanced solid tumor such as melanoma, head and neck, liver or kidney cancer. The sequenced sample was CD4+ or CD8+ T cells sorted from blood, obtained in a trial of the OX40 agonist ivuxolimab. The chain is built from TRBV2 and TRBJ1-2; the D gene is possibly TRBD1 (6 bases). In nucleotides, the CDR3 is TGTGCCAGACAGGGCCTTGCCTATGGCTACACCTTC. Translation: CARQGLAYGYTF.